This T cell receptor (beta chain) was identified during a study of shared clonotypes between healthy human individuals. Looking at the study overall: In total, the donors were a couple of women and a few men aged 18 to 49. Points from the study as a whole: Rarefaction demonstrated incomplete sorted-subset sequencing despite large depth. Roughly 4.7% was the fraction of naive CD4 clonotypes found shared across four donors. Larger richness was generally estimated for naive than memory subsets.

As for this clone: Antigen: not known. Other nucleotide sequences in the sample specify the same CDR3.

J lost 7 bases, V lost 5 bases, and 2 bases had no gene match. CDR1 is SEHNR and CDR2 is FQNEAQ in the germline V gene (reference sequence). The CDR3 is made up of 15 amino acids. Profiling relied on immunoSEQ multiplex PCR, and the TCRdb table lists in-frame clones only, not all of them. The sample has around 700,000 clones, about 80% seen once. This receptor was identified in a woman in her 30s in good health. The chain uses TRBV7-9 and TRBJ2-1; TRBD2 agrees at 16 bases. The sequenced sample consisted of memory CD4+ T cells sorted from blood. Subset here: CD45RA-negative fraction. The CDR3 sequence is CASSPGLAGGNEQFF. CDR3 DNA: TGTGCCAGCAGCCCGGGACTAGCGGGAGGGAATGAGCAGTTCTTC. Filled out from reference TRBV7-9 and TRBJ2-1, the complete variable domain reads DTGVSQNPRHKITKRGQNVTFRCDPISEHNRLYWYRQTLGQGPEFLTYFQNEAQLEKSRLLSDRFSAERPKGSFSTLEIQRTEQGDSAMYLCASSPGLAGGNEQFFGPGTRLTVL.